The rows below give T cell receptor beta chains drawn from one sample of a study of spatial heterogeneity in lung cancer. TCRdb ran MiXCR on the 5' RACE reads and lists one entry per CDR3 protein. Among 6,500 to 9,500 distinct CDR3 sequences listed, roughly 12% were seen once. The sequences come from lung tumor tissue, collected at surgery. The receptors originated from a male donor with early-stage non-small cell lung cancer. The CDR3 runs from the conserved cysteine through the conserved F or W. D genes are given only for firm matches. Clone size, where shown, is once, few, many, or a class for clones that have expanded.

D,V,size,J,DNA,CDR3
NA,TRBV7-9,medium-sized,TRBJ2-5,TGTGCCAGCAGCGTCAGGAGTTCAGGAGAGACCCAGTACTTC,CASSVRSSGETQYF
TRBD2,TRBV3-1,medium-sized,TRBJ2-1,TGTGCCAGCAGCCCGCGACTAGCGGGATCCTACAATGAGCAGTTCTTC,CASSPRLAGSYNEQFF
NA,TRBV29-1,medium-sized,TRBJ1-2,TGCAGCGCCAGCGACGGGACAAACTACTATGGCTACACCTTC,CSASDGTNYYGYTF
NA,TRBV4-2,medium-sized,TRBJ2-1,TGTGCCAGCAGCCAAGATAGGGGTTCCAACAATGAGCAGTTCTTC,CASSQDRGSNNEQFF
TRBD1,TRBV27,many,TRBJ1-1,TGTGCCAGCAGTCCCCTGACAGGGGGTACTGAAGCTTTCTTT,CASSPLTGGTEAFF
TRBD1,TRBV12-3/TRBV12-4,medium-sized,TRBJ2-5,TGTGCCAGCGGGGACAGGCACCAAGAGACCCAGTACTTC,CASGDRHQETQYF
NA,TRBV9,medium-sized,TRBJ2-2,TGTGCCAGCAGCGTAGTCGGGGTCCCCGGGGAGCTGTTTTTT,CASSVVGVPGELFF
NA,TRBV7-2,many,TRBJ2-6,TGTGCCAGCAGCCTCACGTCGGCCTCTGGGGCCAACGTCCTGACTTTC,CASSLTSASGANVLTF
NA,TRBV25-1,many,TRBJ2-7,TGTGCCAGCAGTGTGGGGGCAAAATACGAGCAGTACTTC,CASSVGAKYEQYF
TRBD2,TRBV28,many,TRBJ2-5,TGTGCCAGCATACCAGGACTAGCTCCTGAAGCCCAGTACTTC,CASIPGLAPEAQYF
TRBD2,TRBV5-4,medium-sized,TRBJ2-2,TGTGCCAGCAGCCCGGGGGGATCCACCGGGGAGCTGTTTTTT,CASSPGGSTGELFF
TRBD2,TRBV12-3/TRBV12-4,many,TRBJ2-5,TGTGCCAGCAGTTTAGCGCCGGGAGGTACCCAGTACTTC,CASSLAPGGTQYF
TRBD1,TRBV6-5,few,TRBJ1-6,TGTGCCAGCACGACCAGGGGGGGGAATAATTCACCCCTCCACTTT,CASTTRGGNNSPLHF
NA,TRBV15,many,TRBJ1-5,TGTGCCACCAGCAGAGAGTCGGCAGGGAACAAGCTCGCAAATCAGCCCCAGCATTTT,CATSRESAGNKLANQPQHF
NA,TRBV10-3,NA,TRBJ2-5,TGTGCCATCAGTGAGCCGACAGAGACCCAGTACTTC,CAISEPTETQYF
TRBD1,TRBV25-1,NA,TRBJ1-5,TGTGCCAGCAGTGTCGGGGACAGGGATCAGCCCCAGCATTTT,CASSVGDRDQPQHF
NA,TRBV30,medium-sized,TRBJ2-1,TGTGCCTGGAGAAGGCAGGGGGGGTACAATGAGCAGTTCTTC,CAWRRQGGYNEQFF
TRBD2,TRBV14,NA,TRBJ2-3,TGTGCCAGCAGCCAAGACCTCCCTTGGCGGGAGGCGCAGTATTTT,CASSQDLPWREAQYF
NA,TRBV6-5,many,TRBJ2-2,TGTGCCAGCAGCCCCTCCCGGTCCGGGGAGCTGTTTTTT,CASSPSRSGELFF
NA,TRBV11-1,many,TRBJ2-5,TGTGCCAGCAGCTTAAGTGACGGAAGTCGGGAGACCCAGTACTTC,CASSLSDGSRETQYF
TRBD2,TRBV20-1,medium-sized,TRBJ2-3,TGCAGTGCTAGAGTGTCCTTGACCGGGACTACCTCCACAGATACGCAGTATTTT,CSARVSLTGTTSTDTQYF
NA,TRBV12-3/TRBV12-4,many,TRBJ2-7,TGTGCCAGCAGTTTAAACCTGTACGAGCAGTACTTC,CASSLNLYEQYF
TRBD2,TRBV20-1,many,TRBJ2-1,TGCAGTGCTTTTACTAGCGGGAGGGCCCCCTCCTACAATGAGCAGTTCTTC,CSAFTSGRAPSYNEQFF
NA,TRBV7-9,many,TRBJ1-1,TGTGCCAGCAGCTTAGGGTCACTCTGGGGCACTGAAGCTTTCTTT,CASSLGSLWGTEAFF
NA,TRBV2,many,TRBJ1-1,TGTGCCAGGTCCCCGGGGCTTGAAGCTTTCTTT,CARSPGLEAFF
TRBD1,TRBV20-1,medium-sized,TRBJ1-1,TGCAGTGCTTTCGGGACAGGGAAAGCTTTCTTT,CSAFGTGKAFF
NA,TRBV6-4,NA,TRBJ1-6,TGTGCCAGCAGGGACTCTTTCAATTCACCCCTCCACTTT,CASRDSFNSPLHF
NA,TRBV7-7,medium-sized,TRBJ2-2,TGTGCCAGCAGCCAGGGAGTCACCGGGGAGCTGTTTTTT,CASSQGVTGELFF
NA,TRBV6-1,large,TRBJ2-2,TGTGCCAGCATGTCTGCGAACACCGGGGAGCTGTTTTTT,CASMSANTGELFF
NA,TRBV5-1,NA,TRBJ2-7,TGCGCCAGCAGCTTGGAGGAATATACCTACGAGCAGTACTTC,CASSLEEYTYEQYF
NA,TRBV12-3/TRBV12-4,many,TRBJ2-1,TGTGCCAGCAGTTTTCCCTCCGGGGTTAATGAGCAGTTCTTC,CASSFPSGVNEQFF
TRBD2,TRBV27,many,TRBJ2-3,TGTGCCAGCAGTGGCGGGGGGTGGGCGCAGTATTTT,CASSGGGWAQYF
NA,TRBV2,many,TRBJ2-7,TGTGCCAGCTTCGAGGGTTTCGGCGAGCAGTACTTC,CASFEGFGEQYF
TRBD2,TRBV20-1,medium-sized,TRBJ2-3,TGCAGTGCTAGGATAGCGGGAGGCACAGATACGCAGTATTTT,CSARIAGGTDTQYF
TRBD1,TRBV6-5,medium-sized,TRBJ2-4,TGTGCCAGCAGTCAATCAACGCCAGAGACAGGGGGCGAGATGTCCAAAAACATTCAGTACTTC,CASSQSTPETGGEMSKNIQYF
TRBD2,TRBV11-2,many,TRBJ2-1,TGTGCCAGCAGCTTATTCTTGAACCCGGGACTAAATTACAATGAGCAGTTCTTC,CASSLFLNPGLNYNEQFF
NA,TRBV29-1,many,TRBJ1-4,TGCAGCGTTGTCTCCCCCTTTAATGAAAAACTGTTTTTT,CSVVSPFNEKLFF
NA,TRBV20-1,many,TRBJ2-7,TGCAGTGCTAGTAAGGTAACCTACGAGCAGTACTTC,CSASKVTYEQYF
NA,TRBV5-4,many,TRBJ1-1,TGTGCCAGCAGCTTGAACCTTGAAGCTTTCTTT,CASSLNLEAFF
TRBD2,TRBV7-9,many,TRBJ2-1,TGTGCCAGCAGCTCCCTAAGCGGGAGGGCCTACAATGAGCAGTTCTTC,CASSSLSGRAYNEQFF
NA,TRBV20-1,many,TRBJ2-1,TGCAGTGCTAGAGATCGCGGGGCCGTCAATGAGCAGTTCTTC,CSARDRGAVNEQFF
TRBD2,TRBV30,many,TRBJ2-2,TGTGCCTGGAGGGGACTAGTTGCGACGGGGGAGCTGTTTTTT,CAWRGLVATGELFF
TRBD1,TRBV12-3/TRBV12-4,many,TRBJ1-5,TGTGCCAGCAGTTTAGTCGACAGGGGGGACCAGCCCCAGCATTTT,CASSLVDRGDQPQHF
TRBD2,TRBV20-1,many,TRBJ2-1,TGCAGTGCTAGAGGAGGGGGCAGACTAGCGGAACAGTTCTTC,CSARGGGRLAEQFF
NA,TRBV5-1,many,TRBJ1-1,TGCGCCAGCAGCCATGGCAGCACTGAAGCTTTCTTT,CASSHGSTEAFF
TRBD1,TRBV20-1,many,TRBJ1-5,TGCAGTGCTCACAGGGGATTCGGCAATCAGCCCCAGCATTTT,CSAHRGFGNQPQHF